The rows below give T cell receptor beta chains drawn from one sample of a study of identical twins. TCRdb processed the 5' RACE reads anew with MiXCR; each CDR3 protein has one entry. Seen here are about 460,000 distinct CDR3 sequences, 14% observed once, and the top ten hold about 0.54%. Separately, the same data were catalogued under a study of yellow fever vaccine responses in identical twins.

The specimen sequenced was CD4+ T cells sorted from blood. The receptors stem from a woman aged 18-30 years in good health. The CDR3 runs from the conserved cysteine through the conserved F or W. Each record gives: V gene, CDR3 length, D gene, J gene, clone size, CDR3 DNA, CDR3 protein. A D gene is named only where the DNA matches it firmly. Where a row states a size, it is once, few, many or the class of an expanded clone; other rows omit it.

>TRBV6-1|15|TRBD2|TRBJ2-3|few
TGTGCCAGCAACAGCGGGAGGGCCGGCACAGATACGCAGTATTTT
CASNSGRAGTDTQYF
>TRBV7-9|14|TRBD2|TRBJ2-7|-
TGTGCCAGCAGCCCTCTAGCGGGAGACTACGAGCAGTACTTC
CASSPLAGDYEQYF
>TRBV2|15|-|TRBJ2-5|few
TGTGCCAGCAGTGAATTCAATGGGCCGCAAGAGACCCAGTACTTC
CASSEFNGPQETQYF
>TRBV6-6|13|TRBD1|TRBJ1-1|-
TGTGCCAGCAGTTTTAGAACAGGGGATGAAGCTTTCTTT
CASSFRTGDEAFF
>TRBV20-1|15|TRBD2|TRBJ2-3|-
TGCAGTGCTAGAGATGCTAGCGGGGCCACAGATACGCAGTATTTT
CSARDASGATDTQYF
>TRBV9|14|TRBD1|TRBJ2-7|-
TGTGCCAGCAGCGCCCTTGGACAGGGTAACGAGCAGTACTTC
CASSALGQGNEQYF
>TRBV7-9|16|TRBD2|TRBJ2-3|-
TGTGCCAGCAGGAAGACTAGCGGGGGGGGTCGAGATACGCAGTATTTT
CASRKTSGGGRDTQYF
>TRBV5-1|15|-|TRBJ2-1|-
TGCGCCAGCAGCACGGAAATAACAGGGTACAATGAGCAGTTCTTC
CASSTEITGYNEQFF
>TRBV15|14|-|TRBJ2-1|few
TGTGCCACCAGCAGAGGCGGAGGTGGGAATGAGCAGTTCTTC
CATSRGGGGNEQFF
>TRBV5-1|11|-|TRBJ2-1|-
TGCGCCAGCAGCTTTTCGGATGAGCAGTTCTTC
CASSFSDEQFF
>TRBV28|15|TRBD2|TRBJ2-1|-
TGTGCCAGCAGTACCTGGACTAGCGGGAGACATGAGCAGTTCTTC
CASSTWTSGRHEQFF
>TRBV28|13|-|TRBJ2-4|-
TGTGCCAGCAGTCCACGGACCCGAAACATTCAGTACTTC
CASSPRTRNIQYF
>TRBV29-1|13|TRBD1|TRBJ2-5|-
TGCAGCGCCGGGACAGGGGGCGTGGAGACCCAGTACTTC
CSAGTGGVETQYF
>TRBV20-1|14|-|TRBJ2-7|few
TGCAGTTCTTTTGTAGGGGTCCGGTCCTACGAGCAGTACTTC
CSSFVGVRSYEQYF
>TRBV7-3|14|TRBD1|TRBJ2-2|few
TGTGCCAGCGGCAGACAGGGAAGCACCGGGGAGCTGTTTTTT
CASGRQGSTGELFF
>TRBV3-1|15|TRBD2|TRBJ2-2|many
TGTGCCAGCAGCCAAGCGGGACTATTCACCGGGGAGCTGTTTTTT
CASSQAGLFTGELFF
>TRBV5-6|17|TRBD1|TRBJ1-2|-
TGTGCCAGCAGTTCCCTACCCGGGACAGACTTTAACTATGGCTACACCTTC
CASSSLPGTDFNYGYTF
>TRBV12-3/TRBV12-4|14|-|TRBJ1-5|many
TGTGCCAGCAGTTTTGAAAGCATCAATCAGCCCCAGCATTTT
CASSFESINQPQHF
>TRBV11-1|20|-|TRBJ2-2|few
TGTGCCAGCAGCTTAGCGTTTGAATTATCAGGGGCGCTTAACACCGGGGAGCTGTTTTTT
CASSLAFELSGALNTGELFF
>TRBV14|13|TRBD2|TRBJ2-7|-
TGTGCCAGCAGCCAAGGTCGGGCTAGCGGTCAGTACTTC
CASSQGRASGQYF
>TRBV20-1|15|-|TRBJ2-7|-
TGCAGTACCTTCTCTCCACAGGGAGCTACCTACGAGCAGTACTTC
CSTFSPQGATYEQYF
>TRBV6-2/TRBV6-3|13|TRBD1|TRBJ2-7|few
TGTGCCAGCACGTGGGACAGCGTTTACGAGCAGTACTTC
CASTWDSVYEQYF
>TRBV2|15|TRBD2|TRBJ2-5|-
TGTGCCAGCAGACAAGCGGGGGAGATTCAAGAGACCCAGTACTTC
CASRQAGEIQETQYF
>TRBV10-3|15|TRBD1|TRBJ2-7|few
TGTGCCATCAGATTAGAGGACAGGACCACCTACGAGCAGTACTTC
CAIRLEDRTTYEQYF
>TRBV30|17|TRBD2|TRBJ2-3|-
TGTGCCTGGAACCCCGGGGCCGGGACTATACGCACAGATACGCAGTATTTT
CAWNPGAGTIRTDTQYF
>TRBV10-1|12|-|TRBJ1-1|many
TGCGCCAGCAGTGAACGGGGCACTGAAGCTTTCTTT
CASSERGTEAFF